This T cell receptor (beta chain) was captured by sequencing in a study of T cell responses to AZD1222 COVID-19 vaccine. Findings of the study overall: Following two doses of AZD1222, Spike-specific TCR breadth and depth rose. None of the repertoires were sampled until the peak T cell response had passed. Seropositive status at baseline applied to only 6 or 7 AZD1222 recipients.

This CDR3 has 13 amino acids. The V end was cut by 1 base, the J end by 7 bases, with 10 bases between. Germline assignment: CDR1 LGHDT and CDR2 YNNKEL (reference sequence). Note on this clone: Its target is unknown.

Profiled with immunoSEQ multiplex PCR; TCRdb holds only in-frame clones, not every one. The repertoire holds tens of thousands of clones, with around 90% as singletons. This chain links TRBV3-1 (or the pseudogene TRBV3-2) with TRBJ1-1; D unclear. Sequenced here: peripheral blood, sampled on day 0 of AZD1222 vaccination. This receptor was obtained from an adult in good health. The CDR3 reads CASSQVLSLEAFF. The CDR3 nucleotides read TGTGCCAGCAGCCAAGTATTGAGTCTTGAAGCTTTCTTT.